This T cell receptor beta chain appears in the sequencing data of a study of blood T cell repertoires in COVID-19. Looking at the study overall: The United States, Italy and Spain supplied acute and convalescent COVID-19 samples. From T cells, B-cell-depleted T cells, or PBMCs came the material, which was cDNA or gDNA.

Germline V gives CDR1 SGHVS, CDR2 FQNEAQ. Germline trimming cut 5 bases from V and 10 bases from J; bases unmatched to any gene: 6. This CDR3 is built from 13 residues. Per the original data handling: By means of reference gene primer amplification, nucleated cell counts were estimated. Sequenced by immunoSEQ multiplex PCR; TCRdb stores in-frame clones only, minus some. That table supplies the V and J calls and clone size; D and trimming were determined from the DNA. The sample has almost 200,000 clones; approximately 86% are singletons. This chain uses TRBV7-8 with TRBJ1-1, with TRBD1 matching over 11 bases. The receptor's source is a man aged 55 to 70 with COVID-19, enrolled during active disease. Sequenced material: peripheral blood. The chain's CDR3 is CASSRTGGETAFF. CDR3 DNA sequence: TGTGCCAGCAGCCGGACAGGGGGCGAGACAGCTTTCTTT. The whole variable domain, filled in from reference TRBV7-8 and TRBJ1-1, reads GAGVSQSPRYKVAKRGQDVALRCDPISGHVSLFWYQQALGQGPEFLTYFQNEAQLDKSGLPSDRFFAERPEGSVSTLKIQRTQQEDSAVYLCASSRTGGETAFFGQGTRLTVV.